These 6 T cell receptor beta chains were sequenced from one sample in a study of preoperative IRX-2 immunotherapy in early breast cancer. Method: immunoSEQ multiplex PCR; TCRdb's copy keeps in-frame clones and lacks some. The data hold more than 20,000 clones, with roughly 74% observed a single time. Treatment of the sample: preoperative locoregional IRX-2 cytokine immunotherapy. The sequencing used lymph node tissue, collected before IRX-2 immunotherapy. All receptors derive from a human donor with breast cancer.

The V call is TRBV14, the J call TRBJ1-2, with 7 positions matching TRBD1. Germline V lookup: CDR1 SGHDN, CDR2 FVKESK. This CDR3 contains 15 residues. V shed 0 bases, J shed 4 bases, and the junction held 5 bases outside the gene matches. DNA of the CDR3: TGTGCCAGCAGCCAAGACCTCGGACAGGCCTATGGCTACACCTTC. Its translation is CASSQDLGQAYGYTF.

This clone showed up just a few times. The chain recombines TRBV6-8 with TRBJ1-4; D is unresolved. Germline V gene sequence: CDR1 MNHGY, CDR2 SAAAGT. Trimming stripped 5 bases from V and 2 bases from J, with 15 bases between. This CDR3 contains 16 residues. The CDR3 is CASSDAHLGTNEKLFF. The CDR3 DNA sequence: TGTGCCAGCAGTGATGCCCACCTGGGGACTAATGAAAAACTGTTTTTT.

This rearrangement joins TRBV5-1 to TRBJ2-2; D may be TRBD1 or TRBD2 (5 bases each). V was shortened by 4 bases and J by 4 bases, with 14 bases between the two germline ends. The CDR3 runs to 15 residues. Germline assignment: CDR1 SGHRS and CDR2 YFSETQ. The chain's CDR3 is CASSVIFGGTGELFF. The CDR3 nucleotides are TGCGCCAGCAGCGTAATTTTTGGGGGCACCGGGGAGCTGTTTTTT.

The chain links TRBV6-8 to TRBJ1-2; 12 nucleotides match TRBD1. CDR3 length: 18 amino acids. Trimming removed 10 bases from V and 0 bases from J; junction bases left unmatched: 15. Germline V gene sequence: CDR1 MNHGY, CDR2 SAAAGT. The CDR3 spells CAIRTGTGGSLANYGYTF. The CDR3 DNA sequence: TGTGCCATCAGAACCGGGACAGGGGGCTCTTTGGCTAACTATGGCTACACCTTC.

The V and J genes are TRBV11-3 and TRBJ2-5, with a tentative D call TRBD2 (5 bases). V was shortened by 3 bases and J by 5 bases, with 16 bases between the two germline ends. CDR3 length: 15 amino acids. Germline CDR1 is SGHNT and CDR2 is YENEEA. The CDR3 here is CASSLERGIRETQYF. The CDR3 DNA reads TGTGCCAGCAGCTTGGAGCGAGGGATCCGGGAGACCCAGTACTTC. Variable domain in full (rest from reference TRBV11-3 and TRBJ2-5): EAGVVQSPRYKIIEKKQPVAFWCNPISGHNTLYWYLQNLGQGPELLIRYENEEAVDDSQLPKDRFSAERLKGVDSTLKIQPAELGDSAVYLCASSLERGIRETQYFGPGTRLLVL.

V gene TRBV23-1 combines with J gene TRBJ1-2; TRBD1 is a possible D gene (6 bases). TRBV23-1 is known as an ORF, though its function is uncertain. The germline V and J ends were trimmed by 6 bases and 8 bases, with 16 bases remaining between them. The CDR3 loop spans 13 amino acids. In DNA form, the CDR3 reads TGCGCCAGCAGCTGGGACCACAGGGAAGGCTACACCTTC. The encoded protein is CASSWDHREGYTF.